A single T cell receptor beta chain is shown here with its context. This entry comes from a study of T cell changes during pregnancy in multiple sclerosis. Clones were sequenced by immunoSEQ multiplex PCR, and TCRdb holds only the in-frame ones, with some missing. The table has 50,000 to 60,000 clones, about nine tenths seen once. Sequenced here: CD4+ T cells from peripheral blood mononuclear cells, sampled in the second trimester of pregnancy. The clonotype originates from a female donor with multiple sclerosis, enrolled in a pregnancy study.

In DNA form, the CDR3 reads TGTGCCAGCAGCTTTAGACAGGCGAACTACGAGCAGTACTTC. Translating it yields CASSFRQANYEQYF. The chain recombines TRBV7-8 with TRBJ2-7; TRBD1 might be the D (6 bases). Trimming pared 3 bases from V and 3 bases from J, leaving 12 bases between. The CDR3 is made up of 14 amino acids. Germline CDR1 and CDR2: SGHVS and FQNEAQ.